The 23 T cell receptor beta chains below come from one sample, sequenced in a study of cytotoxic CD8 clonotypes in ibrutinib-treated CLL. Libraries were prepared by immunoSEQ multiplex PCR; TCRdb keeps only in-frame clonotypes and omits some of them. The sample carries about 68,000 clones, 68% recorded once. The sequences come from PBMCs, collected after 12 months of ibrutinib treatment. Receptors originate from a human donor with chronic lymphocytic leukemia.

CDR3 nucleotides: TGCAGCGTTGAACGTGGAGCTTTCTTT. The encoded protein is CSVERGAFF. V and J are TRBV29-1 and TRBJ1-1; D remains ambiguous. CDR3 size: 9 residues. Trimming shortened V by 2 bases and J by 10 bases, and 5 bases separated the two germline ends. Germline V gives CDR1 SQVTM, CDR2 ANQGSEA.

Comments on this clone: The sample contains more than one DNA sequence encoding this CDR3. The chain joins TRBV6-1 to TRBJ1-2; the match to TRBD1 covers 9 bases. Germline trimming cut 2 bases from V and 6 bases from J; bases unmatched to any gene: 4. The CDR3 is 14 residues long. Looked up from germline, CDR1 is MNHNS and CDR2 is SASEGT. The CDR3, as DNA: TGTGCCAGCAGTGAAAACAGGGGGCGAGATGGCTACACCTTC. Residues: CASSENRGRDGYTF.

This chain connects TRBV11-2 to TRBJ1-1; D gene ambiguous. This CDR3 is 13 amino acids long. V was shortened by 5 bases and J by 11 bases, with 18 bases between the two germline ends. Per the germline V gene, CDR1 is SGHAT and CDR2 is FQNNGV. This chain's CDR3 is CASSPQTSVGAFF. The CDR3 region has the DNA TGTGCCAGCAGCCCCCAGACGTCGGTAGGGGCTTTCTTT.

The V and J genes are TRBV7-2 and TRBJ2-1; D may match TRBD1 or TRBD2 (6 bases each). Germline-derived CDR1 and CDR2 are SGHTA and FQGNSA. There are 11 residues in the CDR3. The V and J ends lost 8 bases and 15 bases respectively, with 17 bases between them. CDR3 sequence (DNA): TGTGCCAGCTCGCACGGGGGCGCTGCGTTCTTC. Translated: CASSHGGAAFF.

The chain is built from TRBV7-8 and TRBJ2-1; D might be TRBD2 (6 bases). Germline lookup yields CDR1 SGHVS and CDR2 FQNEAQ. V lost 1 base, J lost 8 bases, and 15 bases lay in between. CDR3 length: 15 amino acids. The CDR3 DNA sequence: TGTGCCAGCAGCTTAGAAGCTGGCAGGGAGGATGAGCAGTTCTTC. It codes for CASSLEAGREDEQFF.

The chain uses TRBV6-6 and TRBJ1-1; a weak D match, TRBD1 (5 bases). Germline V CDR1 and CDR2: MNHNY, SVGAGI (reference sequence). The V end lost 5 bases, the J end lost 0 bases, and 13 bases lay between the germline ends. The length of the CDR3 is 15 residues. CDR3 amino acids: CASSQTGLMNTEAFF. The CDR3 nucleotides read TGTGCCAGCAGTCAAACGGGACTGATGAACACTGAAGCTTTCTTT.

This clone was counted a few times. J is TRBJ1-2 and V is TRBV5-4; tentative D call: TRBD1 (5 bases). Between the trimmed V and J ends, which lost 0 bases and 3 bases, there was a span of 9 bases. The CDR3 contains 14 residues. CDR1 is SGHNT, CDR2 YYREEE, per germline (reference sequence). CDR3 coding DNA: TGTGCCAGCAGCTTGGACTCAGGGCACTATGGCTACACCTTC. It specifies CASSLDSGHYGYTF.

The CDR3 region has the DNA TGTGCCAGCAGCTTAGGAGTGGCCAGGGGCGAGCAGTACTTC. Translated, it gives CASSLGVARGEQYF. V and J are TRBV7-8 and TRBJ2-7, with a weak D call TRBD1 (6 bases). This CDR3 contains 14 residues. Trimming stripped 1 base from V and 6 bases from J, with 13 bases between. CDR1 and CDR2 from the germline V gene are SGHVS and FQNEAQ.

This rearrangement joins TRBV7-2 to TRBJ2-2, with 9 positions matching TRBD2. CDR1 and CDR2 (germline): SGHTA, FQGNSA. This CDR3 is built from 15 residues. The ends lost 5 bases at V and 5 bases at J; junction bases unmatched: 6. The CDR3 is CASSTKSGGTGELFF. CDR3 sequence (DNA): TGTGCCAGCAGCACGAAAAGCGGGGGGACCGGGGAGCTGTTTTTT.

This clone appeared a few times. The chain joins TRBV30 to TRBJ1-2; D is possibly TRBD1 (5 bases). From germline, CDR1 is GTSNPN and CDR2 SVGIG (reference sequence). Trimming took 0 bases from V and 6 from J, leaving 14 bases between them. CDR3 length: 14 amino acids. CDR3 sequence reads: CAWSVPGSVNGYTF. The CDR3 nucleotides read TGTGCCTGGAGTGTACCAGGGAGCGTGAATGGCTACACCTTC. Based on the CDR3 plus reference TRBV30 and TRBJ1-2, the full variable domain is SQTIHQWPATLVQPVGSPLSLECTVEGTSNPNLYWYRQAAGRGLQLLFYSVGIGQISSEVPQNLSASRPQDRQFILSSKKLLLSDSGFYLCAWSVPGSVNGYTFGSGTRLTVV.

The chain has TRBV11-2 and TRBJ2-1; 10 bases align to TRBD2. The CDR3 extends over 17 amino acids. The V and J ends lost 4 bases and 7 bases, in that order; junction bases with no gene match: 13. Germline V gene data show CDR1 as SGHAT and CDR2 as FQNNGV. CDR3 region: CASSSGLLAGVGNEQFF. The CDR3 nucleotides read TGTGCCAGCAGCTCCGGGTTGCTAGCGGGGGTGGGAAATGAGCAGTTCTTC.

The table lists this clone with a few counts. V gene TRBV9 combines with J gene TRBJ2-3, with D possibly being TRBD2 (6 bases). Trimming pared 0 bases from V and 5 bases from J, leaving 10 bases between. This CDR3 has 14 residues. Germline V gene data show CDR1 as SGDLS and CDR2 as YYNGEE. The CDR3 sequence is CASSVGGVQDTQYF. The CDR3 DNA sequence: TGTGCCAGCAGCGTAGGGGGGGTACAAGATACGCAGTATTTT.

This rearrangement joins TRBV7-9 to TRBJ1-1; D call uncertain. The CDR3 contains 16 residues. The ends were cut back, 1 base at V and 1 base at J, with 13 bases in the middle. CDR1 and CDR2 from the germline V gene are SEHNR and FQNEAQ (reference sequence). In DNA form, the CDR3 reads TGTGCCAGCAGCTTAGGACGGGGTTTGGGGAACACTGAAGCTTTCTTT. It translates to CASSLGRGLGNTEAFF.

CDR3 protein: CASSSGTGGLTPLHF. The DNA for the CDR3 is TGTGCCAGCAGCTCTGGGACAGGGGGCCTAACACCCCTCCACTTT. V usage is TRBV5-4 and J usage is TRBJ1-6; 12 bases agree with TRBD1. Germline trimming cut 3 bases from V and 11 bases from J; bases unmatched to any gene: 6. This CDR3 has 15 amino acids. Germline lookup yields CDR1 SGHNT and CDR2 YYREEE (reference sequence).

The chain links TRBV6-7 to TRBJ2-5, with 8 bases aligning to TRBD1. Being an ORF, TRBV6-7 has a function that is uncertain. There are 17 residues in the CDR3. Trimming cost V 2 bases and J 0 bases; bases outside gene matches: 8. The CDR3 sequence is CASSYTGQGHYQETQYF. The CDR3 bases are TGTGCCAGCAGTTACACTGGACAGGGCCATTACCAAGAGACCCAGTACTTC.

V gene TRBV7-2 combines with J gene TRBJ2-3; possible D gene TRBD1, 6 bases. The CDR3 sequence is 15 residues long. The germline gives CDR1 SGHTA, CDR2 FQGNSA. V lost 5 bases, J lost 1 base, and 13 bases lay in between. CDR3 protein: CASSVQGPRTDTQYF. The CDR3 DNA is TGTGCCAGCAGCGTACAGGGCCCTCGCACAGATACGCAGTATTTT.

The chain has TRBV7-2 and TRBJ2-7; 8 bases are a match to TRBD1. The CDR3 extends over 14 amino acids. Germline V gene sequence: CDR1 SGHTA, CDR2 FQGNSA. The junction had 5 bases not matched to a gene; V was cut back by 6 bases and J by 1 base. CDR3 in amino acids: CASRTDRASYEQYF. CDR3 sequence (DNA): TGTGCCAGCAGAACGGACAGGGCTTCCTACGAGCAGTACTTC.

J is TRBJ1-2 and V is TRBV7-8, with D maybe TRBD1 (5 bases). Germline CDR1 and CDR2: SGHVS and FQNEAQ. The germline V and J ends were trimmed by 5 bases and 5 bases, with 15 bases remaining between them. This CDR3 contains 14 residues. In nucleotides, the CDR3 is TGTGCCAGCAGCCCAACCGGGACTACTTATGGCTACACCTTC. This sequence encodes CASSPTGTTYGYTF. Variable domain in full (rest from reference TRBV7-8 and TRBJ1-2): GAGVSQSPRYKVAKRGQDVALRCDPISGHVSLFWYQQALGQGPEFLTYFQNEAQLDKSGLPSDRFFAERPEGSVSTLKIQRTQQEDSAVYLCASSPTGTTYGYTFGSGTRLTVV.

The J gene is TRBJ1-3, the V gene TRBV10-3; D is perhaps TRBD1 (6 bases). The CDR3 has 13 amino acids. Germline CDR1 and CDR2: ENHRY and SYGVKD. Trimming pared 6 bases from V and 1 base from J, leaving 7 bases between. The DNA of the CDR3 is TGTGCCATCAGGGACAGTTCTGGAAACACCATATATTTT. Translated: CAIRDSSGNTIYF.

The rearrangement uses TRBV7-6 and TRBJ2-1, with TRBD1 identical over 8 bases. The CDR3 is 15 amino acids. The germline V gene encodes CDR1 SGHVS and CDR2 FNYEAQ. The V segment lost 2 bases and the J segment 7 bases; nucleotides outside the gene matches: 7. CDR3: CASSLMRTGLNEQFF. In nucleotides, the CDR3 is TGTGCCAGCAGCTTAATGAGGACAGGGCTAAATGAGCAGTTCTTC.

This chain links TRBV28 with TRBJ2-4; 10 bases agree with TRBD1. The trim removed 3 bases at V and 7 bases at J, leaving 6 bases unmatched. This CDR3 spans 15 amino acids. Germline CDR1 MDHEN, CDR2 SYDVKM. Here the CDR3 DNA reads TGTGCCAGCAGTTTGGGGACAGGGGAAGGTAACATTCAGTACTTC. Encoded protein: CASSLGTGEGNIQYF. The variable domain in full, with the rest retrieved from reference TRBV28 and TRBJ2-4, is DVKVTQSSRYLVKRTGEKVFLECVQDMDHENMFWYRQDPGLGLRLIYFSYDVKMKEKGDIPEGYSVSREKKERFSLILESASTNQTSMYLCASSLGTGEGNIQYFGAGTRLSVL.

The chain links TRBV4-2 to TRBJ1-4; D not resolved. Germline loops: CDR1 LGHNA, CDR2 YNFKEQ. V was cut by 4 bases and J by 5 bases, with 14 bases left in between. CDR3 length: 15 residues. CDR3 loop: CASSRSGSRNEKLFF. In nucleotides, the CDR3 is TGTGCCAGCAGCCGGTCGGGGAGCCGGAATGAAAAACTGTTTTTT.

The sample holds a few counts of this clone. V and J are TRBV7-9 and TRBJ1-1, with D perhaps TRBD1 (5 bases). The V gene lost 6 bases and the J gene lost 0 bases, with 17 bases spanning the gap. The CDR3 has 16 amino acids. The V gene's germline CDR1 is SEHNR and CDR2 FQNEAQ (reference sequence). CDR3 amino acids: CASSTRTGVVNTEAFF. The CDR3 DNA follows: TGTGCCAGCAGTACACGAACGGGGGTGGTGAACACTGAAGCTTTCTTT.